Below are 28 T cell receptor beta chains sequenced from a single sample in a study of blood T cells in healthy people across ages. Combining a sample-barcoded 5' primer with a J-beta primer mix, a second PCR ran for about 7 to 12 cycles. In TCRdb, the 5' RACE reads were re-called with MiXCR into one record per CDR3 protein. The sample holds 890,000 or so distinct CDR3 sequences, about 59% seen once. The specimen was blood. All receptors come from a man aged 25 to 45 in good health.

This clonotype was counted only a few times. The chain uses TRBV3-1 and TRBJ1-1, with a possible D match to TRBD1 (5 bases). With 1 base removed from V and 5 bases from J, the gap between germline ends came to 8 bases. This CDR3 region has 13 residues. Germline CDR1 reads LGHDT; CDR2 reads YNNKEL (reference sequence). The CDR3 nucleotides read TGTGCCAGCAGCCAAGTCCGGGGGACTGAAGCTTTCTTT. Protein sequence: CASSQVRGTEAFF.

This clonotype appeared a few times. This chain uses TRBV9 with TRBJ2-1; no clear D. In germline, CDR1 is SGDLS, CDR2 YYNGEE. There are 12 residues in the CDR3. Trimming took 2 bases from V and 9 from J, leaving 9 bases between them. The CDR3 DNA is TGTGCCAGCAGCGTGGATATCGGTGAGCAGTTCTTC. This sequence encodes CASSVDIGEQFF.

V usage is TRBV6-6 and J usage is TRBJ2-3; 8 bases are shared with TRBD1. Germline lookup yields CDR1 MNHNY and CDR2 SVGAGI (reference sequence). Unmatched junction bases numbered 8, after V lost 5 bases and J lost 4 bases. The CDR3 contains 15 residues. Here the CDR3 reads CASSPTGVTADTQYF. The CDR3 DNA reads as TGTGCCAGCAGTCCGACAGGGGTCACCGCAGATACGCAGTATTTT.

This clonotype showed up just once. The rearrangement links TRBV28 to TRBJ1-2, with D possibly being TRBD1 (5 bases). Per germline, CDR1 MDHEN and CDR2 SYDVKM. The V end was cut by 3 bases, the J end by 8 bases, with 10 bases between. The CDR3 has 12 amino acids. Written as DNA, the CDR3 is TGTGCCAGCAGTTTCAGGGAGCGGGGCTACACCTTC. Translation gives CASSFRERGYTF.

The table lists this clonotype with a few counts. This rearrangement joins TRBV5-1 to TRBJ1-2; D possibly corresponds to TRBD1 (6 bases). Germline V gene data show CDR1 as SGHRS and CDR2 as YFSETQ. Trimming shortened V by 4 bases and J by 7 bases, and 23 bases separated the two germline ends. There are 16 residues in the CDR3. The CDR3 DNA reads as TGCGCCAGCAGCAGGAACCCAACCCAGGGGCAGGCTGGCTACACCTTC. This translates into CASSRNPTQGQAGYTF.

The chain couples TRBV10-3 to TRBJ2-5, with 11 bases matching TRBD2. Germline V gene sequence: CDR1 ENHRY, CDR2 SYGVKD. V shed 10 bases and J 11 bases; nucleotides not matched to a gene: 15. The CDR3 is 14 amino acids. CDR3 region: CATRLAGTNNEQYF. The CDR3, as DNA: TGTGCCACACGACTAGCGGGGACGAACAATGAGCAGTACTTC.

This clonotype was observed a few times. The chain couples TRBV29-1 to TRBJ2-7, with 7 bases that match TRBD2. Germline V gives CDR1 SQVTM, CDR2 ANQGSEA. With 7 bases clipped from V and 1 base from J, the junction kept 7 bases outside the gene matches. The length of the CDR3 is 13 residues. The CDR3 nucleotides read TGCAGCGCTTCGGGGGGAGGGTCCTACGAGCAGTACTTC. Its protein product is CSASGGGSYEQYF.

V is TRBV12-3 or TRBV12-4 and J is TRBJ2-7, with 9 nucleotides matching TRBD1. The CDR3 is 15 residues long. V shed 4 bases, J shed 4 bases, and the junction held 8 bases outside the gene matches. The CDR3 DNA reads as TGTGCCAGCAGTTCCGCGGGACAGGGAGTTTACGAGCAGTACTTC. This translates into CASSSAGQGVYEQYF.

The V call is TRBV29-1, the J call TRBJ1-5, with D tentatively TRBD1 (5 bases). This CDR3 comprises 15 residues. Germline assignment: CDR1 SQVTM and CDR2 ANQGSEA. The V end lost 1 base, the J end lost 4 bases, and 14 bases lay between the germline ends. The CDR3 DNA follows: TGCAGCGTTGAAGTCCAGGGTCAAGGTAATCAGCCCCAGCATTTT. Protein: CSVEVQGQGNQPQHF.

This clonotype was counted many times. The chain couples TRBV7-2 to TRBJ2-3; a weak D match, TRBD2 (6 bases). Germline assignment: CDR1 SGHTA and CDR2 FQGNSA. V was cut by 4 bases and J by 8 bases, with 16 bases left in between. The length of the CDR3 is 14 residues. The CDR3 loop is CASSSPGLQSTQYF. The CDR3 bases are TGTGCCAGCAGCTCACCGGGACTCCAAAGTACGCAGTATTTT.

Remarks on this clonotype: A much larger clonotype is one base distant, so this may be a read error. The rearrangement links TRBV25-1 to TRBJ2-5; D not resolved. This CDR3 region has 10 residues. Per the germline V gene, CDR1 is MGHDK and CDR2 is SYGVNS. CDR3 nucleotide sequence: TGTGCCAGCAGTGAAGAGATCCAGTACTTC. This sequence encodes CASSEEIQYF.

V is TRBV30 and J is TRBJ1-4; the D is unclear. V was pared by 0 bases and J by 7 bases, with 6 bases between. The V gene's germline CDR1 is GTSNPN and CDR2 SVGIG (reference sequence). The CDR3 extends over 12 amino acids. The CDR3 DNA reads TGTGCCTGGAGTGTCAGCGGTGAAAAACTGTTTTTT. Protein product: CAWSVSGEKLFF.

About this clonotype: The CDR3 does not close with the conserved phenylalanine or tryptophan, likely indicating a read error. The chain couples TRBV12-3 or TRBV12-4 to TRBJ2-7; 14 positions match TRBD2. The CDR3 has 15 amino acids. The junction had 7 bases not matched to a gene; V was cut back by 5 bases and J by 7 bases. CDR3 loop: CASSRTSGGPIEQYL. The DNA for the CDR3 is TGTGCCAGCAGTCGGACTAGCGGGGGGCCGATTGAGCAGTACTTA.

This clonotype was counted only a few times. The chain is built from TRBV7-2 and TRBJ2-1; D is unclear. Trimming removed 5 bases from V and 6 bases from J, with 8 bases in between. The CDR3 spans 12 residues. CDR1 SGHTA and CDR2 FQGNSA come from the germline V gene. The CDR3 nucleotides are TGTGCCAGCAGCCCGAGTCTCAATGAGCAGTTCTTC. Encoded protein: CASSPSLNEQFF.

This chain links TRBV12-3 or TRBV12-4 with TRBJ1-2, with D perhaps matching TRBD1 (6 bases). Trimming stripped 3 bases from V and 6 bases from J, with 14 bases between. The CDR3 loop spans 14 amino acids. In DNA form, the CDR3 reads TGTGCCAGCAGTTTTCGGGGGCGCTTTAATGGCTACACCTTC. Residues: CASSFRGRFNGYTF.

This clonotype has only a few counts. The chain uses TRBV20-1 and TRBJ2-7, with a possible D match to TRBD1 (6 bases). Trimming took off 6 bases at V and 5 bases at J, with 14 bases between the two ends. There are 12 residues in the CDR3. The V gene's germline CDR1 is DFQATT and CDR2 SNEGSKA (reference sequence). CDR3 sequence: CSAPRGTNEQYF. CDR3 DNA: TGCAGTGCCCCCAGGGGTACGAACGAGCAGTACTTC.

The table lists this clonotype with a few counts. The V gene is TRBV12-3 or TRBV12-4, the J gene TRBJ2-5; possible D gene TRBD1, 6 bases. Trimming stripped 6 bases from V and 1 base from J, with 33 bases between. The CDR3 sequence is 21 residues long. This chain's CDR3 is CASSPSPGESRKGGSQETQYF. DNA for the CDR3: TGTGCCAGCAGCCCATCCCCCGGGGAATCTAGGAAAGGGGGTTCCCAAGAGACCCAGTACTTC.

The rearrangement uses TRBV20-1 and TRBJ2-2; the D gene is possibly TRBD1 (6 bases). CDR1 is DFQATT and CDR2 is SNEGSKA in the germline V gene (reference sequence). V shed 4 bases and J shed 6 bases, with 9 bases lying between them. This CDR3 has 12 amino acids. The chain's CDR3 is CSATQGPGELFF. In DNA form, the CDR3 reads TGCAGTGCTACTCAGGGGCCCGGGGAGCTGTTTTTT.

The chain combines TRBV13 with TRBJ1-1, with a possible D match to TRBD1 (5 bases). CDR1 is PRHDT, CDR2 FYEKMQ, per germline (reference sequence). The ends were cut back, 5 bases at V and 0 bases at J, with 13 bases in the middle. CDR3 length: 15 amino acids. CDR3 sequence: CASSRGGIMNTEAFF. DNA of the CDR3: TGTGCCAGCAGCCGGGGCGGGATCATGAACACTGAAGCTTTCTTT.

This clonotype was seen a single time. The CDR3 here is CASSNGRDTDTQYF. In DNA form, the CDR3 reads TGTGCCAGCAGCAACGGGAGGGACACAGATACGCAGTATTTT. The rearrangement links TRBV7-7 to TRBJ2-3; 8 bases fit TRBD2. Germline trimming cut 5 bases from V and 2 bases from J; bases unmatched to any gene: 3. Looked up from germline, CDR1 is SSHAT and CDR2 is FNYEAQ (reference sequence). The CDR3 length is 14 residues.

The CDR3 sequence is CASSQGPDLAGIPYEQYF. DNA of the CDR3: TGCGCCAGCAGCCAAGGGCCCGATCTAGCGGGGATTCCCTACGAGCAGTACTTC. This chain links TRBV4-3 with TRBJ2-7; TRBD2 matches at 9 bases. The CDR3 totals 18 residues. V was pared by 1 base and J by 2 bases, with 12 bases of the junction left unmatched. CDR1 is LGHNA and CDR2 is YSLEER in the germline V gene.

The chain has TRBV25-1 and TRBJ2-2, with 10 bases aligning to TRBD2. CDR3 length: 15 residues. Trimming took 5 bases from V and 4 from J; bases not matched to a gene: 4. The germline V gene encodes CDR1 MGHDK and CDR2 SYGVNS. CDR3 residues: CASSRGTSATGELFF. The CDR3 bases are TGTGCCAGCAGTCGAGGGACTAGCGCCACCGGGGAGCTGTTTTTT.

This clonotype was detected only a few times. The J gene is TRBJ2-1, the V gene TRBV9, with 10 bases aligning to TRBD2. The V and J ends lost 0 bases and 7 bases, in that order; junction bases with no gene match: 16. The germline CDR1 and CDR2 sequences are SGDLS and YYNGEE. The CDR3 is 19 amino acids. CDR3 DNA sequence: TGTGCCAGCAGCGTAGCTCAGGGGGTTAAGCGGGGGGGCTTGAATGAGCAGTTCTTC. This encodes CASSVAQGVKRGGLNEQFF.

This clonotype was detected a few times. V and J are TRBV6-2 or TRBV6-3 and TRBJ2-6; possible D gene TRBD1, 6 bases. CDR3 length equals 17 residues. The V gene's germline CDR1 is MNHEY and CDR2 SVGEGT. The germline V and J ends were trimmed by 5 bases and 1 base, with 15 bases remaining between them. Here the CDR3 DNA reads TGTGCCAGCAGTAGGACAGTCGTATTATCTGGGGCCAACGTCCTGACTTTC. Translating gives CASSRTVVLSGANVLTF.

V is TRBV28 and J is TRBJ2-5; 8 bases align to TRBD1. CDR1 and CDR2 (germline): MDHEN, SYDVKM. The trim removed 3 bases at V and 7 bases at J, leaving 10 bases unmatched. The CDR3 consists of 15 residues. The CDR3 region is CASSFLPGQDGTQYF. The CDR3 region has the DNA TGTGCCAGCAGTTTCCTACCGGGACAGGATGGGACCCAGTACTTC.

This chain uses TRBV3-1 with TRBJ2-5; 7 bases agree with TRBD1. V trimming: 0 bases; J trimming: 12 bases; junction bases outside the gene matches: 7. The CDR3 is made up of 13 amino acids. Looked up from germline, CDR1 is LGHDT and CDR2 is YNNKEL (reference sequence). For the CDR3, the DNA is TGTGCCAGCAGCCAAGAGGACAGGAGTCCAAAGTACTTC. Translated: CASSQEDRSPKYF.

This clonotype came up a few times. This chain joins TRBV13 and TRBJ1-2; D remains ambiguous. Germline V gene lookup returns CDR1 PRHDT and CDR2 FYEKMQ (reference sequence). The ends were cut back, 5 bases at V and 6 bases at J, with 13 bases in the middle. The CDR3 runs 13 residues. The CDR3 DNA follows: TGTGCCAGCAGCCCACCGAGACGGGATGGCTACACCTTC. It encodes CASSPPRRDGYTF.

This chain uses TRBV7-2 with TRBJ2-1, with 7 bases lining up with TRBD2. Germline values: CDR1 SGHTA, CDR2 FQGNSA. J was trimmed by 8 bases and V by 5 bases; bases with no gene match: 12. CDR3 length equals 15 residues. The CDR3 spells CASSRAAGLFDEQFF. DNA for the CDR3: TGTGCCAGCAGCCGAGCAGCGGGGTTATTCGATGAGCAGTTCTTC.